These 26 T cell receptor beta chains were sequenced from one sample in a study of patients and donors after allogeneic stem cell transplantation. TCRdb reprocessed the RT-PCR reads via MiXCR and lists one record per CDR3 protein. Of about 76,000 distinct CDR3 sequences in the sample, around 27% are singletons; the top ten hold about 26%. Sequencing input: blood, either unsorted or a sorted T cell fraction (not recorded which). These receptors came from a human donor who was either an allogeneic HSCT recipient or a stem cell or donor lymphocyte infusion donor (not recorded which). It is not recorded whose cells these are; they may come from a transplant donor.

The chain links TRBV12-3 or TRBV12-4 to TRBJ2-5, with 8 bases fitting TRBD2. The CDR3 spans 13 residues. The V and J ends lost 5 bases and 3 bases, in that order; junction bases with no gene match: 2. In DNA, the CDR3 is TGTGCCAGCAGTCGCGGGGGGAAAGAGACCCAGTACTTC. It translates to CASSRGGKETQYF.

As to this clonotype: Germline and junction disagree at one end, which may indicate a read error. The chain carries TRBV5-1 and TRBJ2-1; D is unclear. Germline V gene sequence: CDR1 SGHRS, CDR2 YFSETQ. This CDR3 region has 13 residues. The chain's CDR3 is CAGSLLLGNEQFF. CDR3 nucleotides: TGCGCCGGCAGCTTATTGCTGGGGAATGAGCAGTTCTTC.

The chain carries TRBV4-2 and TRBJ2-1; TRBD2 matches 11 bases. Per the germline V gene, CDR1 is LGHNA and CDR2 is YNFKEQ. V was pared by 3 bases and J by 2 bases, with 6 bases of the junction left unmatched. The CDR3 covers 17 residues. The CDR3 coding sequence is TGTGCCAGCAGCCAGGTTAGCGGGAGGGGAGCCTACAATGAGCAGTTCTTC. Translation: CASSQVSGRGAYNEQFF.

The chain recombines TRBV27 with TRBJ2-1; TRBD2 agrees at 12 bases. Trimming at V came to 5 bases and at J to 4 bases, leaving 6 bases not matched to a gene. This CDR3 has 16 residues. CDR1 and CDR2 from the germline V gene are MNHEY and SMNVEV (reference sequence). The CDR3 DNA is TGTGCCAGCAGTCCCATCCTAGCGGGGGGGTACAATGAGCAGTTCTTC. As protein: CASSPILAGGYNEQFF.

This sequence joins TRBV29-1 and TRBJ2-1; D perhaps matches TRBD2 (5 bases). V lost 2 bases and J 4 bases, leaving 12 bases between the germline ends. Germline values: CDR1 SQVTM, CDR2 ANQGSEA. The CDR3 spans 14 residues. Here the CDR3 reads CSVEWRGPYNEQFF. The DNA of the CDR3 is TGCAGCGTTGAATGGCGCGGGCCATACAATGAGCAGTTCTTC.

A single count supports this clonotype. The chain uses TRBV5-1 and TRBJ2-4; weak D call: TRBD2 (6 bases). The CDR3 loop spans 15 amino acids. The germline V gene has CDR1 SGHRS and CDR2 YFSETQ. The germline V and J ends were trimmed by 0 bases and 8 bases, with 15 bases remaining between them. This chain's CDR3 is CASSLEGGIGYIQYF. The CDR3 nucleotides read TGCGCCAGCAGCTTGGAAGGCGGGATTGGTTACATTCAGTACTTC. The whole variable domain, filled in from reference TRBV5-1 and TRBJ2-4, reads KAGVTQTPRYLIKTRGQQVTLSCSPISGHRSVSWYQQTPGQGLQFLFEYFSETQRNKGNFPGRFSGRQFSNSRSEMNVSTLELGDSALYLCASSLEGGIGYIQYFGAGTRLSVL.

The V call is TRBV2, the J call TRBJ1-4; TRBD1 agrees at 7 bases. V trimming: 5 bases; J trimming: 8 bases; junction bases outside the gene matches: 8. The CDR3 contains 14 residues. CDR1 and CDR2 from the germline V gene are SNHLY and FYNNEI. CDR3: CASSRQGFEEKLFF. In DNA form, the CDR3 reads TGTGCCAGCAGTAGACAGGGTTTTGAGGAAAAACTGTTTTTT. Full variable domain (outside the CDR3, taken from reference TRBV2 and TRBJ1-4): EPEVTQTPSHQVTQMGQEVILRCVPISNHLYFYWYRQILGQKVEFLVSFYNNEISEKSEIFDDQFSVERPDGSNFTLKIRSTKLEDSAMYFCASSRQGFEEKLFFGSGTQLSVL.

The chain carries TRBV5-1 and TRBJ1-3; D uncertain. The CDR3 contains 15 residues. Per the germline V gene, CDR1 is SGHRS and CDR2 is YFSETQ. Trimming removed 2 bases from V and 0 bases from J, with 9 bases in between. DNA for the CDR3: TGCGCCAGCAGCTTTGTTCCAGGCTCTGGAAACACCATATATTTT. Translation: CASSFVPGSGNTIYF.

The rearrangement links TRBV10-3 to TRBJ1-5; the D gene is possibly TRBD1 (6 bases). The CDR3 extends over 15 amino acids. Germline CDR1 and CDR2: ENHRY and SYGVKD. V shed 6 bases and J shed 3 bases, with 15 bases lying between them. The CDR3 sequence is CAISVGHLPNQPQHF. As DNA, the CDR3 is TGTGCCATCAGCGTGGGACACCTGCCCAATCAGCCCCAGCATTTT.

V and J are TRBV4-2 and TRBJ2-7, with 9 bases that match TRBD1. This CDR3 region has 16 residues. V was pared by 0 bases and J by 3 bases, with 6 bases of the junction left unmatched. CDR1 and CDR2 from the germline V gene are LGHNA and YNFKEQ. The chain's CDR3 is CASSQELTGGGYEQYF. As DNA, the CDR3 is TGTGCCAGCAGCCAAGAATTGACAGGGGGTGGCTACGAGCAGTACTTC.

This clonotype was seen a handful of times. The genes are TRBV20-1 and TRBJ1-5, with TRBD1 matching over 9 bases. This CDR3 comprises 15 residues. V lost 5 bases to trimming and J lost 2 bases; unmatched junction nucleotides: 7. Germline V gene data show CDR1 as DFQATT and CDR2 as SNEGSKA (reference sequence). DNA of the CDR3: TGCAGTGCTGATACAGGGGGCGCGGGCAATCAGCCCCAGCATTTT. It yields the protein CSADTGGAGNQPQHF.

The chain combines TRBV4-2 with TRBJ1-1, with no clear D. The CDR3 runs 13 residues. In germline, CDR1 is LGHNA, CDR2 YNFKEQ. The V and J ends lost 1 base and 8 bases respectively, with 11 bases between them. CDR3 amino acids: CASSQALGPEAFF. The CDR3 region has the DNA TGTGCCAGCAGCCAAGCCTTAGGGCCCGAAGCTTTCTTT.

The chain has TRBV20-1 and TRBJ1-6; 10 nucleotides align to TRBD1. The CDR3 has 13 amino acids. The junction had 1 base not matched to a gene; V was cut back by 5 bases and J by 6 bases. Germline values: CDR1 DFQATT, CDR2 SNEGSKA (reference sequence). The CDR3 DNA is TGCAGTGCTGGACAGGGGGTTAATTCACCCCTCCACTTT. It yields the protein CSAGQGVNSPLHF.

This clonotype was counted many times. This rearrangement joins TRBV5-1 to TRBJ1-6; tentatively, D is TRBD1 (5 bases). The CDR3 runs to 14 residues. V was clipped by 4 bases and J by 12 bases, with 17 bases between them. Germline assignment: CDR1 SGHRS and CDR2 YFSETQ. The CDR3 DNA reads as TGCGCCAGCAGCCCGGGGGGGGAAGGGCTACCCCTCCACTTT. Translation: CASSPGGEGLPLHF.

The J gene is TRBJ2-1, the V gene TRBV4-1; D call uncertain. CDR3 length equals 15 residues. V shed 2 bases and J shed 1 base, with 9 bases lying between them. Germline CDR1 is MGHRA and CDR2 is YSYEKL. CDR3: CASSQRDGSYNEQFF. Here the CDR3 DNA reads TGCGCCAGCAGCCAAAGAGATGGGTCCTACAATGAGCAGTTCTTC.

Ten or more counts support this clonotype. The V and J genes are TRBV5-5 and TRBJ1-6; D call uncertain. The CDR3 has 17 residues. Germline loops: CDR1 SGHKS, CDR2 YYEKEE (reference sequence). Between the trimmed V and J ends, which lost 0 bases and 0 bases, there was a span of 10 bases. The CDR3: CASSLDLGSSYNSPLHF. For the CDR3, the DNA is TGTGCCAGCAGCTTGGATCTGGGGAGCTCCTATAATTCACCCCTCCACTTT.

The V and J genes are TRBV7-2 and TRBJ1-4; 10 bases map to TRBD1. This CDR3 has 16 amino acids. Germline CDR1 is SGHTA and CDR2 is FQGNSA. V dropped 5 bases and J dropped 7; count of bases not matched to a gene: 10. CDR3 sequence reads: CASSRGSTGGVEKLFF. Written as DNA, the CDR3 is TGTGCCAGCAGCCGCGGATCGACAGGGGGCGTTGAAAAACTGTTTTTT.

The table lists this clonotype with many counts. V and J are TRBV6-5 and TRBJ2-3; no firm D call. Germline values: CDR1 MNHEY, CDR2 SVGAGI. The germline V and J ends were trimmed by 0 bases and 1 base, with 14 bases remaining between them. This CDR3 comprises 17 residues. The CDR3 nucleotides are TGTGCCAGCAGTTACTCTGCAACACCGGCGGGCACAGATACGCAGTATTTT. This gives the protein CASSYSATPAGTDTQYF.

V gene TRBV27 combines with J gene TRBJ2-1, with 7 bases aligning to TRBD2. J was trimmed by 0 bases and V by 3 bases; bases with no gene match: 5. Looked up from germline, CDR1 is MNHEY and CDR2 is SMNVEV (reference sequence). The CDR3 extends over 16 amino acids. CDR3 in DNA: TGTGCCAGCAGTTTCTGGCGGGGGAGCTCCTACAATGAGCAGTTCTTC. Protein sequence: CASSFWRGSSYNEQFF.

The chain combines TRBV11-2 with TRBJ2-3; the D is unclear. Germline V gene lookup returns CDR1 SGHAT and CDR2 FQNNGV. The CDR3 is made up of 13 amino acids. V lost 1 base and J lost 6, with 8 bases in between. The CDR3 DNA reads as TGTGCCAGCAGCTTAGGGGAATGGGATACGCAGTATTTT. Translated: CASSLGEWDTQYF.

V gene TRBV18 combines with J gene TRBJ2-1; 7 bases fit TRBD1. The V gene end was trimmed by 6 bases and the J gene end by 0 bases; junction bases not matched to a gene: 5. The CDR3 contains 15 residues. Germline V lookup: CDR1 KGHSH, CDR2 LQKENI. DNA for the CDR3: TGTGCCAGCTCGGAACAGGGGCACTCCTACAATGAGCAGTTCTTC. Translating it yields CASSEQGHSYNEQFF.

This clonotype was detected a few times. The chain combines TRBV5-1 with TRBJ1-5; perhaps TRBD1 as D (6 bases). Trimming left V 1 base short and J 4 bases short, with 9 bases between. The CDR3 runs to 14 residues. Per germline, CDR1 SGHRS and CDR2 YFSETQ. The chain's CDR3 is CASSLSGANQPQHF. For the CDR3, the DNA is TGCGCCAGCAGCTTGTCGGGGGCAAATCAGCCCCAGCATTTT.

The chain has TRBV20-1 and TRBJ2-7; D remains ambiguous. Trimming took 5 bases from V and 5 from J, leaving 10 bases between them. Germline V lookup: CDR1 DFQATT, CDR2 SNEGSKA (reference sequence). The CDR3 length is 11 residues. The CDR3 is CSAERGDEQYF. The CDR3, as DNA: TGCAGTGCTGAACGTGGGGACGAGCAGTACTTC.

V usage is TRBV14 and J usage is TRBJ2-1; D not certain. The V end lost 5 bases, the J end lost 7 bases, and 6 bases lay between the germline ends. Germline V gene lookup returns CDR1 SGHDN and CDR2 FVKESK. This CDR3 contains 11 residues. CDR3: CASSGYNEQFF. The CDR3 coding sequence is TGTGCCAGCAGCGGGTATAATGAGCAGTTCTTC.

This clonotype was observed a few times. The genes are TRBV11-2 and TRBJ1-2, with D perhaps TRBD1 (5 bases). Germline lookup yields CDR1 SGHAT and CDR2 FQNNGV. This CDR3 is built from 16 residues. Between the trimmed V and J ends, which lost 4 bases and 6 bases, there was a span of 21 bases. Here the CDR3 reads CASSWIGTREQNGYTF. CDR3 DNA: TGTGCCAGCAGCTGGATAGGGACCAGGGAGCAGAATGGCTACACCTTC.

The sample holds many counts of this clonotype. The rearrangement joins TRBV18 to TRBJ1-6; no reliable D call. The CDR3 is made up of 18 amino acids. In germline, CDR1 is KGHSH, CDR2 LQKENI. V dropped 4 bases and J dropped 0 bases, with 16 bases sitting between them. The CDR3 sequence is CASSLTRPGSSYNSPLHF. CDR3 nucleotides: TGTGCCAGCTCACTAACCCGACCGGGAAGCTCCTATAATTCACCCCTCCACTTT.